This T cell receptor beta chain stems from a study of post-analysis software for immune sequencing data. Study-wide results and caveats: Batch-mates among the samples co-clustered strongly by F measure. People with multiple sclerosis had a significantly lower normalized Chao1 diversity than controls did. Four or five TRBV segments, including TRBV5-6, TRBV5-1 and TRBV20-1, were more frequent in patients than controls.

TCR beta cDNA libraries included unique molecular identifiers. T cells, about 0.95 to 11 million of them, yielded about 500,000 cDNA molecules. One entry per CDR3 protein, called by TCRdb with MiXCR from the PCR reads. Of 740,000 or so distinct CDR3 sequences in the sample, approximately 53% are singletons; the top ten hold 4% to 5.5%. On this clonotype itself: Its antigen is not identified.

The CDR3 contains 16 residues. Germline V lookup: CDR1 SGHRS, CDR2 YFSETQ. The V gene lost 0 bases and the J gene lost 4 bases, with 14 bases spanning the gap. What was sequenced was blood. The sequence derives from a girl aged 10 to 17 with multiple sclerosis. This chain connects TRBV5-1 to TRBJ2-1, with D possibly matching TRBD2 (6 bases). The CDR3 loop reads CASSLDGTALYNEQFF. The CDR3 region has the DNA TGCGCCAGCAGCTTGGACGGGACTGCATTATACAATGAGCAGTTCTTC.